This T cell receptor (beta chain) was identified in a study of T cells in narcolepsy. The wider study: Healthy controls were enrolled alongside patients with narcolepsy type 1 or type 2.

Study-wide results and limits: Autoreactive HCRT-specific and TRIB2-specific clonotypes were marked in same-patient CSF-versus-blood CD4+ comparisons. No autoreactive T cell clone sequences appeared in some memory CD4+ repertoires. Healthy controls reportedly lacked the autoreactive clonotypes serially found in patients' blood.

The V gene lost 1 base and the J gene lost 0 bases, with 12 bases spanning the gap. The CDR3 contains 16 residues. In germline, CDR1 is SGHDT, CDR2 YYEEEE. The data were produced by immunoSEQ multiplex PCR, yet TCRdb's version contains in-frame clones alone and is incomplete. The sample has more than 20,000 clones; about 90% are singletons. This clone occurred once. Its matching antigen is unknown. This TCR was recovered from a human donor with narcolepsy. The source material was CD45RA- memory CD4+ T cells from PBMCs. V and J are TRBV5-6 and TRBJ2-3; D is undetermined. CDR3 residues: CASSLMGNPSTDTQYF. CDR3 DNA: TGTGCCAGCAGCTTGATGGGGAACCCTAGCACAGATACGCAGTATTTT.